The 27 T cell receptor beta chains reported below all come from one sample, sequenced in a study of Graves' ophthalmopathy and Graves' hyperthyroidism. For repertoire sequencing, the TCR beta CDR3 regions were amplified from RNA transcripts. After a first-round RT-PCR with HTBI primers, a second-round multiplex PCR was run. MiXCR, applied by TCRdb to the multiplex PCR reads, yields one record per CDR3 protein. The sample includes about 700,000 distinct CDR3 sequences, about 44% seen only once; the top ten take 44%. The specimen sequenced was peripheral blood. All receptors come from an adult man with Graves' ophthalmopathy.

The sample holds one count of this clonotype. Germline and junction disagree at one end, which may indicate a read error. The chain couples TRBV7-9 to TRBJ1-1; 8 positions match TRBD1. CDR1 is SEHNR, CDR2 FQNEAQ, per germline (reference sequence). The CDR3 covers 14 residues. The DNA for the CDR3 is TGTGCCAGCACCTTACGGGACAGGTTCAATGAGCAGTTCTTT. This codes for CASTLRDRFNEQFF.

This clonotype was counted once. The chain joins TRBV2 to TRBJ1-2; D is perhaps TRBD1 (5 bases). The length of the CDR3 is 14 residues. The V end was cut by 3 bases, the J end by 6 bases, with 14 bases between. CDR1 and CDR2 from the germline V gene are SNHLY and FYNNEI. The CDR3 sequence is CASSESEGSDGYTF. The CDR3 DNA reads TGTGCCAGCAGTGAGTCTGAGGGGTCAGATGGCTACACCTTC.

As regards this clonotype: A junction boundary mismatches the germline segment, possibly from a read error. The V call is TRBV7-9, the J call TRBJ1-2; D possibly corresponds to TRBD1 (5 bases). CDR1 is SEHNR, CDR2 FQNEAQ, per germline (reference sequence). The CDR3 is 14 residues long. Here the CDR3 DNA reads TGTGCCAGCAGCCAAGGATGGGGACGTCATGGCTACGCCTTC. Encoded protein: CASSQGWGRHGYAF.

This clonotype was seen a few times. The rearrangement uses TRBV2 and TRBJ2-7; D is unresolved. The tail of the sequence fits TRBJ2-1 better, so the J call may be wrong. This CDR3 is built from 9 residues. Germline-derived CDR1 and CDR2 are SNHLY and FYNNEI. The CDR3 is CASNNEQFF. CDR3 sequence (DNA): TGTGCCAGCAACAATGAGCAGTTCTTC.

Many counts were recorded for this clonotype. V gene TRBV7-7 combines with J gene TRBJ2-5, with D hard to call. The CDR3 has 15 residues. Germline V gives CDR1 SSHAT, CDR2 FNYEAQ (reference sequence). Trimming cost V 2 bases and J 1 base, with 11 bases left between them. The CDR3, as DNA: TGTGCCAGCAGCTTAATCTCTGCCCCCCAAGAGACCCAGTACTTC. Translated, it gives CASSLISAPQETQYF.

The V and J genes are TRBV25-1 and TRBJ1-4; D is perhaps TRBD1 (6 bases). Germline loops: CDR1 MGHDK, CDR2 SYGVNS. Trimming left V 2 bases short and J 8 bases short, with 12 bases between. This CDR3 region has 14 residues. The CDR3 is CASSEVRGLEKLFF. The CDR3 DNA is TGTGCCAGCAGTGAAGTCAGGGGCTTGGAAAAACTGTTTTTT.

The chain links TRBV5-4 to TRBJ1-6; 8 bases map to TRBD1. This CDR3 has 14 residues. After removal of 4 bases from V and 10 bases from J, the junction contained 7 bases not matched to a gene. Germline CDR1 and CDR2: SGHNT and YYREEE (reference sequence). The CDR3 nucleotides read TGTGCCAGCAGCCTGGACAGGGCAGGGTCACCCCTCCACTTT. Amino acids: CASSLDRAGSPLHF.

Ten or more counts support this clonotype. V usage is TRBV7-9 and J usage is TRBJ2-7; D might be TRBD1 (5 bases). Germline V gives CDR1 SEHNR, CDR2 FQNEAQ (reference sequence). The CDR3 runs 13 residues. Trimming left V 2 bases short and J 5 bases short, with 10 bases between. CDR3 bases: TGTGCCAGCAGCTTATCAGGGTACGACGAGCAGTACTTC. The encoded protein is CASSLSGYDEQYF. Filled out from reference TRBV7-9 and TRBJ2-7, the complete variable domain reads DTGVSQNPRHKITKRGQNVTFRCDPISEHNRLYWYRQTLGQGPEFLTYFQNEAQLEKSRLLSDRFSAERPKGSFSTLEIQRTEQGDSAMYLCASSLSGYDEQYFGPGTRLTVT.

This chain joins TRBV7-8 and TRBJ2-1; D is unclear. The length of the CDR3 is 15 residues. Germline-derived CDR1 and CDR2 are SGHVS and FQNEAQ. The ends were cut back, 2 bases at V and 5 bases at J, with 13 bases in the middle. The CDR3 sequence is CASSLSLWRNNEQFF. Here the CDR3 DNA reads TGTGCCAGCAGCTTAAGCTTATGGCGGAACAATGAGCAGTTCTTC.

To note about this clonotype: It may be a read error: a sequence one base away is much more abundant. The DNA for the CDR3 is TGTGCCAGCAGTGGCTTGGCAGGGGGTCCTCTCTCACCCCTCCACTTT. Protein product: CASSGLAGGPLSPLHF. The chain combines TRBV2 with TRBJ1-6; TRBD1 matches 7 bases. The junction had 13 bases not matched to a gene; V was cut back by 4 bases and J by 10 bases. The CDR3 has 16 residues. CDR1 SNHLY and CDR2 FYNNEI come from the germline V gene.

This clonotype was observed many times. The chain is built from TRBV7-9 and TRBJ2-7, with D perhaps TRBD1 or TRBD2 (5 bases each). Germline V CDR1 and CDR2: SEHNR, FQNEAQ (reference sequence). The CDR3 contains 14 residues. Between the trimmed V and J ends, which lost 1 base and 5 bases, there was a span of 12 bases. CDR3: CASSLGARDHEQYF. The DNA of the CDR3 is TGTGCCAGCAGCTTAGGTGCGAGGGACCACGAGCAGTACTTC.

The chain uses TRBV9 and TRBJ1-5; perhaps TRBD1 as D (6 bases). The CDR3 has 15 amino acids. V dropped 0 bases and J dropped 7 bases, with 14 bases sitting between them. The germline CDR1 and CDR2 sequences are SGDLS and YYNGEE. The CDR3 reads CASSVGGGAGQPQHF. The CDR3 region has the DNA TGTGCCAGCAGCGTAGGTGGGGGCGCCGGGCAGCCCCAGCATTTT.

Concerning this clonotype itself: Given a much more abundant clone one base away, this may be a read error. This chain connects TRBV6-5 to TRBJ1-2; 7 positions agree with TRBD1. Germline values: CDR1 MNHEY, CDR2 SVGAGI. The CDR3 spans 14 residues. Germline trimming cut 6 bases from V and 0 bases from J; bases unmatched to any gene: 4. CDR3 protein: CASRGTETNYGYTF. DNA of the CDR3: TGTGCCAGCAGAGGGACAGAAACTAACTATGGCTACACCTTC.

The rearrangement uses TRBV20-1 and TRBJ1-1; 10 bases are shared with TRBD1. The V gene end was trimmed by 0 bases and the J gene end by 1 base; junction bases not matched to a gene: 5. The CDR3 is 16 amino acids. CDR1 and CDR2 (germline): DFQATT, SNEGSKA (reference sequence). The chain's CDR3 is CSARDAGQGTNTEAFF. In DNA form, the CDR3 reads TGCAGTGCTAGAGATGCGGGACAGGGGACGAACACTGAAGCTTTCTTT.

The V gene is TRBV20-1, the J gene TRBJ1-6; 7 positions match TRBD1. The CDR3 has 11 residues. V trimming: 5 bases; J trimming: 9 bases; junction bases outside the gene matches: 1. Germline V gene sequence: CDR1 DFQATT, CDR2 SNEGSKA (reference sequence). This CDR3 is CSAAGGSPLHF. The CDR3 region has the DNA TGCAGTGCTGCAGGGGGTTCACCCCTCCACTTT.

The table lists this clonotype with a few counts. The chain uses TRBV7-9 and TRBJ2-6; no clear D. The V gene's germline CDR1 is SEHNR and CDR2 FQNEAQ (reference sequence). V lost 6 bases and J lost 0, with 9 bases in between. The CDR3 consists of 15 residues. CDR3 nucleotides: TGTGCCAGCAGTTTATTGGACTCTGGGGCCAACGTCCTGACTTTC. This sequence encodes CASSLLDSGANVLTF.

Ten or more counts support this clonotype. In DNA, the CDR3 is TGCAGCGTCTACGAAGGGACTGAAATCAGTGGCCAGCATTTT. Amino acids: CSVYEGTEISGQHF. This chain links TRBV29-1 with TRBJ1-5, with a possible D match to TRBD1 (5 bases). Germline CDR1 and CDR2: SQVTM and ANQGSEA. V lost 6 bases and J 12 bases, leaving 24 bases between the germline ends. The CDR3 has 14 amino acids.

The chain couples TRBV10-3 to TRBJ1-2, with 7 positions matching TRBD1. V was pared by 10 bases and J by 2 bases, with 7 bases of the junction left unmatched. This CDR3 has 13 amino acids. The germline gives CDR1 ENHRY, CDR2 SYGVKD. DNA for the CDR3: TGTGCCACCCGCAGGGGGGGAAACTATGGCTACACCTTC. This gives the protein CATRRGGNYGYTF.

This clonotype was counted many times. The chain employs TRBV20-1 and TRBJ2-6, with D maybe TRBD1 (5 bases). V was cut by 2 bases and J by 0 bases, with 8 bases left in between. This CDR3 spans 15 amino acids. Germline V lookup: CDR1 DFQATT, CDR2 SNEGSKA (reference sequence). CDR3 coding DNA: TGCAGTGCTAGAACAACAGGCTCTGGGGCCAACGTCCTGACTTTC. It yields the protein CSARTTGSGANVLTF.

This clonotype was seen more than once but under ten times. The J gene is TRBJ2-7, the V gene TRBV7-9; 7 bases map to TRBD2. With V trimmed by 3 bases and J by 0 bases, 5 bases remained unmatched. The CDR3 runs 15 residues. The germline V gene has CDR1 SEHNR and CDR2 FQNEAQ (reference sequence). The CDR3 sequence: CASSLNGGSSYEQYF. In DNA, the CDR3 is TGTGCCAGCAGCTTGAACGGCGGGAGCTCCTACGAGCAGTACTTC.

This chain connects TRBV29-1 to TRBJ2-7; D unclear. This CDR3 is built from 14 residues. The V end lost 1 base, the J end lost 7 bases, and 17 bases lay between the germline ends. Germline CDR1 reads SQVTM; CDR2 reads ANQGSEA. The CDR3 DNA reads TGCAGCGTTGAAGGTCAGAACTCCTACAATGAGCAGTACTTC. Amino acids: CSVEGQNSYNEQYF.

This clonotype occurred many times. This chain connects TRBV29-1 to TRBJ1-2, with TRBD1 identical over 9 bases. After removal of 3 bases from V and 6 bases from J, the junction contained 5 bases not matched to a gene. The CDR3 runs 13 residues. The germline gives CDR1 SQVTM, CDR2 ANQGSEA. CDR3 DNA: TGCAGCGTTGAGCAGACAGGGGGAAATGGCTACACCTTC. It is translated as CSVEQTGGNGYTF.

On this clonotype itself: The junction and the germline gene differ at one end; a read error may be behind it. This chain links TRBV10-3 with TRBJ2-7; tentative D call: TRBD2 (7 bases). From germline, CDR1 is ENHRY and CDR2 SYGVKD. The CDR3 length is 15 residues. CDR3 nucleotides: TGTGCCAGCAGTCCCGGGGGGACACCTACCTACGAGCAGTACTTC. It encodes CASSPGGTPTYEQYF.

CDR3 residues: CATQRRTGDLYEQYF. The DNA of the CDR3 is TGTGCCACCCAACGACGGACAGGGGACCTCTACGAGCAGTACTTC. The chain carries TRBV19 and TRBJ2-7, with 9 bases matching TRBD1. Germline V gene sequence: CDR1 LNHDA, CDR2 SQIVND (reference sequence). J was trimmed by 3 bases and V by 10 bases; bases with no gene match: 13. CDR3 length equals 15 residues.

J is TRBJ2-7 and V is TRBV9; D is ambiguous. Germline values: CDR1 SGDLS, CDR2 YYNGEE. The CDR3 extends over 13 amino acids. The V end was cut by 7 bases, the J end by 3 bases, with 14 bases between. The CDR3 DNA sequence: TGTGCCAGCTCCGTCTCCCGGATCTACGAGCAGTACTTC. This gives the protein CASSVSRIYEQYF.

This clonotype was counted ten times or more. The rearrangement joins TRBV9 to TRBJ1-2; D is perhaps TRBD1 (6 bases). Between the trimmed V and J ends, which lost 0 bases and 4 bases, there was a span of 10 bases. Germline CDR1 SGDLS, CDR2 YYNGEE. The CDR3 has 14 amino acids. The CDR3 region has the DNA TGTGCCAGCAGCGTAGATCAGGGGAGCTATGGCTACACCTTC. It translates to CASSVDQGSYGYTF.

The J gene is TRBJ1-4, the V gene TRBV7-9, with D possibly matching TRBD1 (6 bases). The CDR3 consists of 14 residues. V lost 4 bases and J 8 bases, leaving 14 bases between the germline ends. In germline, CDR1 is SEHNR, CDR2 FQNEAQ (reference sequence). In DNA, the CDR3 is TGTGCCAGCAGCTCGGACAGCGTAGAGGAAAAACTGTTTTTT. It translates to CASSSDSVEEKLFF.